Presented here are 18 T cell receptor beta chains from one specimen sequenced in a study of cytomegalovirus exposure and HLA in healthy donors. It was with 60 Vbeta and 13 Jbeta primers that the PCR ran. This table comes from immunoSEQ multiplex PCR, and its TCRdb copy is limited to in-frame clones, with some not included. The table gives about 67,000 clones; the top ten clones make up 4.5% to 6.5% of it. The sequencing input was PBMCs. The receptors stem from a woman in her thirties or forties in good health and CMV-seropositive.

V and J are TRBV5-1 and TRBJ2-2; tentatively, D is TRBD1 (7 bases). The V end was cut by 3 bases, the J end by 8 bases, with 14 bases between. Germline CDR1 is SGHRS and CDR2 is YFSETQ. The CDR3 has 14 amino acids. The CDR3 protein is CASSWRDRTGELFF. The DNA of the CDR3 is TGCGCCAGCAGCTGGAGGGACAGAACGGGGGAGCTGTTTTTT. The complete variable domain, with remaining parts taken from reference TRBV5-1 and TRBJ2-2, reads KAGVTQTPRYLIKTRGQQVTLSCSPISGHRSVSWYQQTPGQGLQFLFEYFSETQRNKGNFPGRFSGRQFSNSRSEMNVSTLELGDSALYLCASSWRDRTGELFFGEGSRLTVL.

The V call is TRBV19, the J call TRBJ2-7, with 8 bases fitting TRBD1. From germline, CDR1 is LNHDA and CDR2 SQIVND (reference sequence). V lost 4 bases and J lost 6; bases outside the gene matches: 11. The CDR3 loop spans 15 amino acids. For the CDR3, the DNA is TGTGCCAGTAGTAGTTTTGGGACAGGCCCCTTCGAGCAGTACTTC. As protein: CASSSFGTGPFEQYF.

The chain joins TRBV7-3 to TRBJ1-5; D is unclear. Trimming took off 5 bases at V and 0 bases at J, with 11 bases between the two ends. Germline CDR1 SGHTA, CDR2 FQGTGA. The CDR3 has 15 residues. Written as DNA, the CDR3 is TGTGCCAGCAGCCCGACCCAGGATAGCAATCAGCCCCAGCATTTT. It encodes CASSPTQDSNQPQHF.

About this clone: One end of the junction is discordant with germline, which a read error may explain. The chain couples TRBV7-7 to TRBJ2-7; 7 bases are shared with TRBD1. Germline lookup yields CDR1 SSHAT and CDR2 FNYEAQ (reference sequence). There are 13 residues in the CDR3. Here the CDR3 reads CASSLDRVEEQYF. DNA for the CDR3: TGTGCTAGCAGCTTAGACAGGGTGGAGGAGCAGTACTTC.

The chain recombines TRBV7-6 with TRBJ2-3, with TRBD1 as a possible D gene (6 bases). This CDR3 spans 17 amino acids. V was shortened by 5 bases and J by 3 bases, with 21 bases between the two germline ends. CDR1 SGHVS and CDR2 FNYEAQ come from the germline V gene. CDR3 protein: CASSRLLRGSITDTQYF. As DNA, the CDR3 is TGTGCCAGCAGCCGCCTCTTGAGGGGGTCGATAACAGATACGCAGTATTTT.

V gene TRBV25-1 combines with J gene TRBJ2-7; no firm D call. CDR1 MGHDK and CDR2 SYGVNS come from the germline V gene. V shed 0 bases and J shed 3 bases, with 3 bases lying between them. CDR3 length: 12 residues. The CDR3 DNA sequence: TGTGCCAGCAGTGAATACGGCTACGAGCAGTACTTC. Translation: CASSEYGYEQYF.

The V call is TRBV5-6, the J call TRBJ1-6, with a weak D call TRBD1 (5 bases). V lost 6 bases to trimming and J lost 5 bases, with 12 bases between them. From germline, CDR1 is SGHDT and CDR2 YYEEEE. This CDR3 spans 14 amino acids. For the CDR3, the DNA is TGTGCCAGCAAACGAGGGGAGGATAATTCACCCCTCCACTTT. Translation gives CASKRGEDNSPLHF. The variable domain in full, with the rest retrieved from reference TRBV5-6 and TRBJ1-6, is DAGVTQSPTHLIKTRGQQVTLRCSPKSGHDTVSWYQQALGQGPQFIFQYYEEEERQRGNFPDRFSGHQFPNYSSELNVNALLLGDSALYLCASKRGEDNSPLHFGNGTRLTVT.

The chain recombines TRBV7-6 with TRBJ2-7, with D perhaps matching TRBD2 (5 bases). V lost 1 base to trimming and J lost 2 bases, with 9 bases between them. The CDR3 contains 14 residues. The germline V gene has CDR1 SGHVS and CDR2 FNYEAQ. The CDR3 region is CASSLELSAYEQYF. For the CDR3, the DNA is TGTGCCAGCAGCTTAGAACTTAGCGCCTACGAGCAGTACTTC.

The rearrangement uses TRBV2 and TRBJ1-6; D gene unclear. The germline V gene encodes CDR1 SNHLY and CDR2 FYNNEI. The CDR3 sequence is 13 residues long. The V end was cut by 6 bases, the J end by 9 bases, with 12 bases between. In nucleotides, the CDR3 is TGTGCCAGCAGCGCGGGAAGGGCTTCACCCCTCCACTTT. Translation: CASSAGRASPLHF.

This chain connects TRBV18 to TRBJ1-1, with 7 bases lining up with TRBD1. J lost 7 bases, V lost 0 bases, and 5 bases had no gene match. This CDR3 spans 14 amino acids. CDR1 KGHSH and CDR2 LQKENI come from the germline V gene. The CDR3 sequence: CASSPPGGAGEAFF. For the CDR3, the DNA is TGTGCCAGCTCACCACCAGGGGGCGCGGGTGAAGCTTTCTTT. The variable domain in full, with the rest retrieved from reference TRBV18 and TRBJ1-1, is NAGVMQNPRHLVRRRGQEARLRCSPMKGHSHVYWYRQLPEEGLKFMVYLQKENIIDESGMPKERFSAEFPKEGPSILRIQQVVRGDSAAYFCASSPPGGAGEAFFGQGTRLTVV.

The chain links TRBV2 to TRBJ2-3; 7 bases agree with TRBD1. Germline V gene sequence: CDR1 SNHLY, CDR2 FYNNEI. V trimming: 7 bases; J trimming: 1 base; junction bases outside the gene matches: 8. The CDR3 sequence is 15 residues long. The CDR3: CASIPDRWGTDTQYF. As DNA, the CDR3 is TGTGCCAGCATTCCGGACAGGTGGGGCACAGATACGCAGTATTTT. The variable domain in full, with the rest retrieved from reference TRBV2 and TRBJ2-3, is EPEVTQTPSHQVTQMGQEVILRCVPISNHLYFYWYRQILGQKVEFLVSFYNNEISEKSEIFDDQFSVERPDGSNFTLKIRSTKLEDSAMYFCASIPDRWGTDTQYFGPGTRLTVL.

V usage is TRBV30 and J usage is TRBJ2-1, with 8 bases matching TRBD2. V was pared by 0 bases and J by 0 bases, with 10 bases of the junction left unmatched. CDR1 is GTSNPN, CDR2 SVGIG, per germline (reference sequence). The CDR3 runs to 18 residues. CDR3 in DNA: TGTGCCTGGAGTGTGGGTCTGAGCGGGGGCAGCTCCTACAATGAGCAGTTCTTC. Its translation: CAWSVGLSGGSSYNEQFF.

The chain carries TRBV6-1 and TRBJ1-1; a weak D match, TRBD1 (5 bases). V lost 4 bases to trimming and J lost 2 bases, with 14 bases between them. CDR1 and CDR2 (germline): MNHNS, SASEGT. This CDR3 is built from 15 residues. The CDR3 region is CASSARGVGNTEAFF. CDR3 DNA sequence: TGTGCCAGCAGTGCCCGGGGGGTTGGCAACACTGAAGCTTTCTTT.

V usage is TRBV7-3 and J usage is TRBJ2-1, with 8 bases identical to TRBD2. The CDR3 runs to 15 residues. Trimming removed 5 bases from V and 9 bases from J; junction bases left unmatched: 12. Germline CDR1 is SGHTA and CDR2 is FQGTGA. The DNA of the CDR3 is TGTGCCAGCAGCCTCGGGGGGCGGGAGGCGAGTGAGCAGTTCTTC. This encodes CASSLGGREASEQFF.

The chain employs TRBV7-9 and TRBJ1-2; the match to TRBD1 covers 7 bases. The germline V gene has CDR1 SEHNR and CDR2 FQNEAQ (reference sequence). Losses at the gene ends were 5 bases for V and 5 bases for J; bases not matched to a gene: 8. The CDR3 is 14 residues long. The DNA of the CDR3 is TGTGCCAGCAGCAATCCGGACAGGACTTATGGCTACACCTTC. Encoded protein: CASSNPDRTYGYTF.

The chain has TRBV29-1 and TRBJ1-2; D call uncertain. Germline CDR1 SQVTM, CDR2 ANQGSEA. The CDR3 extends over 13 amino acids. V was cut by 7 bases and J by 6 bases, with 18 bases left in between. In nucleotides, the CDR3 is TGCAGCGCCACGGGGAGGTCTAAGGATGGCTACACCTTC. Protein sequence: CSATGRSKDGYTF.

The genes are TRBV18 and TRBJ2-7; the match to TRBD1 covers 10 bases. Trimming at V came to 5 bases and at J to 2 bases, leaving 6 bases not matched to a gene. There are 15 residues in the CDR3. Germline CDR1 is KGHSH and CDR2 is LQKENI. CDR3 sequence reads: CASSSGQGGTYEQYF. The CDR3, as DNA: TGTGCCAGCTCATCCGGACAGGGGGGGACCTACGAGCAGTACTTC.

This rearrangement joins TRBV19 to TRBJ1-4, with 8 positions matching TRBD1. V gave up 7 bases and J gave up 6 bases; unmatched junction bases: 10. The CDR3 sequence is 15 residues long. Germline CDR1 reads LNHDA; CDR2 reads SQIVND (reference sequence). The CDR3 DNA sequence: TGTGCCAGTACCTTGGTACCAGGGGGCGATGAAAAACTGTTTTTT. It encodes CASTLVPGGDEKLFF.